The clone carrying this TCR beta chain was seen ten or more times. From roughly 9.2 ml of fresh peripheral blood, PBMCs were isolated. The data were taken from a study of T cells in Graves' hyperthyroidism and ophthalmopathy. The TCR beta CDR3 regions underwent amplification using RNA transcripts as the source. HTBI primers drove first-round RT-PCR of the TCR CDR3. One entry per CDR3 protein results from TCRdb running MiXCR on the multiplex PCR reads. The data contain about 370,000 distinct CDR3 sequences, roughly 15% of them singletons. This CDR3 region has 14 residues. Germline V CDR1 and CDR2: PRHDT, FYEKMQ (reference sequence). Trimming took off 5 bases at V and 2 bases at J, with 13 bases between the two ends.

Sequenced sample: blood. The receptor comes from a woman aged 60 to 75 with Graves' ophthalmopathy. This chain links TRBV13 with TRBJ2-7; tentatively, D is TRBD1 (6 bases). CDR3 nucleotide sequence: TGTGCCAGCAGCCCCCGACAGGAAACCTACGAGCAGTACTTC. Its translation is CASSPRQETYEQYF.